Listed below are T cell receptor beta chains from one sample, sequenced in a study of spatial heterogeneity in lung cancer. One entry per CDR3 protein results from TCRdb running MiXCR on the 5' RACE reads. The table shows roughly 25,000 distinct CDR3 sequences, with less than 6% occurring only once. The sequenced sample was PBMCs, obtained at surgery. These receptor sequences come from a male donor with early-stage non-small cell lung cancer. CDR3s leave out the opening cysteine and the closing phenylalanine or tryptophan. Size is stated for part of the rows, as once, few or many counts, or as a class when the clone is expanded.

CDR3 | V | size | J
ASSLGQASSYEQY | TRBV5-4 | many | TRBJ2-7
ASSSALVTEAF | TRBV3-1 | many | TRBJ1-1
ASSLDSQETQY | TRBV7-7 | many | TRBJ2-5
ASSQGQPTGGEQY | TRBV5-4 | many | TRBJ2-7
ASSHNPVDGYT | TRBV6-5 | . | TRBJ1-2
ASSYSQGRTYEQY | TRBV6-2/TRBV6-3 | many | TRBJ2-7
ASSLAGGLPGEQF | TRBV12-3/TRBV12-4 | many | TRBJ2-1
ASRRQGANYGYT | TRBV6-5 | many | TRBJ1-2
SALPPLGGSPDTQY | TRBV20-1 | many | TRBJ2-3
AGSPNGQRTGELF | TRBV18 | . | TRBJ2-2
ASSPSTERGYT | TRBV5-1 | many | TRBJ1-2
ASSSTGLGEQY | TRBV5-1 | many | TRBJ2-7
ASSYSLSGGPGNTIY | TRBV6-5 | many | TRBJ1-3
ASSPSTGAQTGELF | TRBV4-3 | many | TRBJ2-2
ATSGTGGYEQY | TRBV7-9 | many | TRBJ2-7
ASSLTNSGPGSEKLF | TRBV7-8 | many | TRBJ1-4
ASSQEAGRGQPQH | TRBV4-2 | many | TRBJ1-5
ASRSLGSGRETYNEQF | TRBV13 | many | TRBJ2-1
SAESVYEQF | TRBV29-1 | many | TRBJ2-1
ASSPAGQSTDTQY | TRBV6-2/TRBV6-3 | many | TRBJ2-3
ASSRGLDIRGTDTQY | TRBV7-9 | many | TRBJ2-3
ASDPLQGTPLISSGGAVEQF | TRBV2 | many | TRBJ2-1